Shown below are 27 T cell receptor beta chains from a single sample sequenced in a study of OX40 agonist ivuxolimab in advanced cancers. Some clones are missing from TCRdb's copy, which holds only in-frame ones; the method was immunoSEQ multiplex PCR. Among 40,000 to 45,000 clones listed, 80% were seen once. The sample here was CD4+ or CD8+ T cells sorted from blood, taken in a trial of the OX40 agonist ivuxolimab. The receptors here all came from an adult with an advanced solid tumor such as melanoma, head and neck, liver or kidney cancer.

The J gene is TRBJ1-2, the V gene TRBV9, with D maybe TRBD1 (5 bases). Between the trimmed V and J ends, which lost 0 bases and 6 bases, there was a span of 15 bases. The CDR3 sequence is 15 residues long. Germline-derived CDR1 and CDR2 are SGDLS and YYNGEE. The chain's CDR3 is CASSVEHGTSNGYTF. The CDR3, as DNA: TGTGCCAGCAGCGTAGAACATGGGACCTCCAATGGCTACACCTTC.

This chain uses TRBV7-8 with TRBJ2-1, with a tentative D call TRBD2 (6 bases). Germline V CDR1 and CDR2: SGHVS, FQNEAQ. The V and J ends lost 7 bases and 5 bases respectively, with 15 bases between them. The CDR3 is 14 amino acids. The CDR3 coding sequence is TGTGCCAGCACCGCTACGCGGGGAAACAATGAGCAGTTCTTC. Translation gives CASTATRGNNEQFF. The whole variable domain, remainder taken from reference TRBV7-8 and TRBJ2-1, is GAGVSQSPRYKVAKRGQDVALRCDPISGHVSLFWYQQALGQGPEFLTYFQNEAQLDKSGLPSDRFFAERPEGSVSTLKIQRTQQEDSAVYLCASTATRGNNEQFFGPGTRLTVL.

The genes are TRBV25-1 and TRBJ2-3, with TRBD2 matching over 10 bases. Looked up from germline, CDR1 is MGHDK and CDR2 is SYGVNS. The ends lost 3 bases at V and 4 bases at J; junction bases unmatched: 4. CDR3 length: 15 residues. The CDR3 spells CASSEYGTSADTQYF. CDR3 bases: TGTGCCAGCAGTGAGTACGGGACTAGCGCAGATACGCAGTATTTT.

The chain links TRBV13 to TRBJ1-6, with 7 bases matching TRBD1. V lost 5 bases and J lost 9; bases outside the gene matches: 7. The CDR3 is 14 amino acids. CDR1 is PRHDT, CDR2 FYEKMQ, per germline (reference sequence). CDR3 DNA: TGTGCCAGCAGCCTACAGGGGTCCCTTTCACCCCTCCACTTT. It translates to CASSLQGSLSPLHF.

The chain joins TRBV11-2 to TRBJ2-5; D is perhaps TRBD1 (6 bases). This CDR3 region has 15 residues. Trimming left V 4 bases short and J 0 bases short, with 12 bases between. Germline V gives CDR1 SGHAT, CDR2 FQNNGV. DNA for the CDR3: TGTGCCAGCAGCTCACGGACAGCAAACCAAGAGACCCAGTACTTC. Translating it yields CASSSRTANQETQYF.

The chain combines TRBV30 with TRBJ1-2, with 9 positions matching TRBD1. V was pared by 3 bases and J by 2 bases, with 16 bases of the junction left unmatched. The germline gives CDR1 GTSNPN, CDR2 SVGIG (reference sequence). The CDR3 runs 18 residues. The CDR3 region is CAWSPRGLGQGINYGYTF. CDR3 nucleotides: TGTGCCTGGAGCCCCAGGGGGCTGGGACAGGGCATCAACTATGGCTACACCTTC.

This clone showed up just once. CDR3 in DNA: TGTGCCAGCGGATCGATCGGAGGTGAGCAGTTCTTC. Its translation is CASGSIGGEQFF. V and J are TRBV6-5 and TRBJ2-1, with D perhaps matching TRBD2 (5 bases). V lost 8 bases and J 9 bases, leaving 14 bases between the germline ends. CDR1 MNHEY and CDR2 SVGAGI come from the germline V gene. There are 12 residues in the CDR3.

This clone appeared a few times. The V gene is TRBV13, the J gene TRBJ1-4; 8 nucleotides line up with TRBD1. From germline, CDR1 is PRHDT and CDR2 FYEKMQ (reference sequence). J lost 5 bases, V lost 5 bases, and 4 bases had no gene match. The CDR3 is 14 amino acids. CDR3: CASSNRDRNEKLFF. Here the CDR3 DNA reads TGTGCCAGCAGCAACCGGGACAGGAATGAAAAACTGTTTTTT.

The rearrangement joins TRBV21-1 to TRBJ2-7; the table's D call, TRBD1, has no DNA check behind it. TRBV21-1 is tagged as a pseudogene. The CDR3 is 18 residues long. CDR3 nucleotide sequence: TGTGCCAGCAGCAAAGCGAGAGAGGGGGGACAGGGGGCGCGGGAGCAGTACTTC. Its translation is CASSKAREGGQGAREQYF.

In DNA, the CDR3 is TGTGCCAGCAGCGCGAGCCTAGCGTACACAGATACGCAGTATTTT. It codes for CASSASLAYTDTQYF. The chain is built from TRBV9 and TRBJ2-3; TRBD2 might be the D (6 bases). Per the germline V gene, CDR1 is SGDLS and CDR2 is YYNGEE. The CDR3 sequence is 15 residues long. Trimming shortened V by 3 bases and J by 2 bases, and 13 bases separated the two germline ends.

This clone appeared once. CDR3 sequence (DNA): TGTGCCAGCAGTTTAAGCAGGGGATACGAGCAGTACTTC. This translates into CASSLSRGYEQYF. The chain carries TRBV27 and TRBJ2-7; D is perhaps TRBD1 (6 bases). Germline V gives CDR1 MNHEY, CDR2 SMNVEV (reference sequence). The CDR3 loop spans 13 amino acids. Trimming shortened V by 2 bases and J by 4 bases, and 9 bases separated the two germline ends.

J is TRBJ1-5 and V is TRBV27; no firm D call. The CDR3 sequence is 15 residues long. Germline assignment: CDR1 MNHEY and CDR2 SMNVEV (reference sequence). V was pared by 9 bases and J by 9 bases, with 24 bases between. For the CDR3, the DNA is TGTGCCAGTAGGGAACTTCGGACGGACGGTTTGCCCCAGCATTTT. It yields the protein CASRELRTDGLPQHF.

The chain uses TRBV9 and TRBJ1-2; D not resolved. The CDR3 sequence is 12 residues long. Germline V gene sequence: CDR1 SGDLS, CDR2 YYNGEE. V was pared by 0 bases and J by 6 bases, with 6 bases between. The CDR3 region has the DNA TGTGCCAGCAGCGTAGCTGATAATGGCTACACCTTC. This codes for CASSVADNGYTF.

This clone was observed a single time. The V call is TRBV27, the J call TRBJ1-2, with 8 nucleotides matching TRBD1. CDR3 length: 16 amino acids. Germline lookup yields CDR1 MNHEY and CDR2 SMNVEV (reference sequence). The ends lost 6 bases at V and 4 bases at J; junction bases unmatched: 13. The CDR3 DNA follows: TGTGCCAGCAGAACCACAGGGGGGGCGCTGGCCTATGGCTACACCTTC. Encoded protein: CASRTTGGALAYGYTF.

The J gene is TRBJ1-4, the V gene TRBV5-5; 10 bases are a match to TRBD1. After removal of 4 bases from V and 5 bases from J, the junction contained 14 bases not matched to a gene. CDR1 and CDR2 from the germline V gene are SGHKS and YYEKEE (reference sequence). The CDR3 consists of 18 residues. CDR3 region: CASSAQGTGAARNEKLFF. The DNA of the CDR3 is TGTGCCAGCAGCGCACAAGGGACAGGGGCCGCGCGAAATGAAAAACTGTTTTTT.

J is TRBJ1-6 and V is TRBV4-3; D is unresolved. Trimming removed 0 bases at V and 7 bases at J, with 7 bases between. Per germline, CDR1 LGHNA and CDR2 YSLEER. The CDR3 contains 14 residues. Here the CDR3 DNA reads TGCGCCAGCAGCCAAGATCCGGCGAATTCACCCCTCCACTTT. The encoded protein is CASSQDPANSPLHF.

This clone was detected once. The chain combines TRBV18 with TRBJ1-3; no clear D gene. Germline CDR1 and CDR2: KGHSH and LQKENI. V was trimmed by 4 bases and J by 4 bases, leaving 8 bases between them. This CDR3 comprises 13 residues. The CDR3: CASSLYSGNTIYF. For the CDR3, the DNA is TGTGCCAGCTCACTCTATTCCGGAAACACCATATATTTT. The full variable domain, with the rest looked up from reference TRBV18 and TRBJ1-3, is NAGVMQNPRHLVRRRGQEARLRCSPMKGHSHVYWYRQLPEEGLKFMVYLQKENIIDESGMPKERFSAEFPKEGPSILRIQQVVRGDSAAYFCASSLYSGNTIYFGEGSWLTVV.

This clone was seen just once. The gene calls are TRBV6-1 and TRBJ2-7, with 7 bases matching TRBD1. The CDR3 is 13 amino acids. V lost 10 bases, J lost 0 bases, and 6 bases stayed unmatched. The V gene's germline CDR1 is MNHNS and CDR2 SASEGT. This CDR3 is CATLQGISYEQYF. CDR3 sequence (DNA): TGTGCCACTCTACAGGGGATCTCCTACGAGCAGTACTTC.

The rearrangement uses TRBV5-1 and TRBJ2-1, with a weak D call TRBD2 (5 bases). The CDR3 has 16 residues. Germline V lookup: CDR1 SGHRS, CDR2 YFSETQ. Trimming stripped 0 bases from V and 0 bases from J, with 10 bases between. The CDR3 sequence: CASSLGRRDSYNEQFF. CDR3 in DNA: TGCGCCAGCAGCTTGGGTCGCCGGGACTCCTACAATGAGCAGTTCTTC.

This rearrangement joins TRBV4-1 to TRBJ1-2; weak D call: TRBD1 (5 bases). V was cut by 1 base and J by 8 bases, with 20 bases left in between. The CDR3 runs to 16 residues. Germline assignment: CDR1 MGHRA and CDR2 YSYEKL. The DNA of the CDR3 is TGCGCCAGCAGCCAAGGAAGATCCGACAGCCGCGGAGGCTACACCTTC. Amino acids: CASSQGRSDSRGGYTF.

The V and J genes are TRBV6-6 and TRBJ1-5; 9 positions match TRBD1. The V and J ends lost 4 bases and 5 bases, in that order; junction bases with no gene match: 6. The CDR3 covers 15 residues. The germline gives CDR1 MNHNY, CDR2 SVGAGI (reference sequence). The CDR3 nucleotides read TGTGCCAGCAGTTCAGGGACAGGGAGTTATCAGCCCCAGCATTTT. This sequence encodes CASSSGTGSYQPQHF.

The chain uses TRBV5-4 and TRBJ2-7; TRBD2 aligns across 12 bases. Germline loops: CDR1 SGHNT, CDR2 YYREEE (reference sequence). The CDR3 extends over 16 amino acids. Unmatched junction bases numbered 9, after V lost 3 bases and J lost 5 bases. The CDR3 region is CASSSRLAGAINEQYF. CDR3 DNA: TGTGCCAGCAGCTCAAGACTAGCGGGAGCGATAAACGAGCAGTACTTC.

The chain carries TRBV6-5 and TRBJ2-6, with D possibly matching TRBD1 (5 bases). The CDR3 contains 15 residues. Trimming pared 5 bases from V and 5 bases from J, leaving 13 bases between. Looked up from germline, CDR1 is MNHEY and CDR2 is SVGAGI. In nucleotides, the CDR3 is TGTGCCAGCAGTCTCCAGTGGGGCAGGGCCAACGTCCTGACTTTC. Its protein product is CASSLQWGRANVLTF.

The chain employs TRBV7-2 and TRBJ1-2, with a weak D call TRBD1 (5 bases). The CDR3 has 14 residues. The germline V gene has CDR1 SGHTA and CDR2 FQGNSA. V was pared by 4 bases and J by 0 bases, with 9 bases between. CDR3 sequence reads: CASSSGRANYGYTF. CDR3 bases: TGTGCCAGCAGCTCAGGGCGGGCTAACTATGGCTACACCTTC.

This chain uses TRBV28 with TRBJ2-7; D gene ambiguous. There are 11 residues in the CDR3. Trimming cost V 2 bases and J 4 bases, with 3 bases left between them. CDR1 is MDHEN and CDR2 is SYDVKM in the germline V gene. The CDR3 spells CASSLGYEQYF. The CDR3 DNA reads TGTGCCAGCAGTTTAGGGTACGAGCAGTACTTC.

This clone was seen a single time. The chain employs TRBV9 and TRBJ2-3; D is uncertain. Germline values: CDR1 SGDLS, CDR2 YYNGEE. Between the trimmed V and J ends, which lost 3 bases and 2 bases, there was a span of 4 bases. The CDR3 extends over 12 amino acids. Here the CDR3 DNA reads TGTGCCAGCAGCGCTCCCACAGATACGCAGTATTTT. Protein sequence: CASSAPTDTQYF.

CDR3 sequence: CASSLHSPPNWYF. The CDR3 DNA sequence: TGTGCCAGCAGCTTGCACTCTCCTCCAAATTGGTACTTC. The chain joins TRBV5-5 to TRBJ2-7; D gene ambiguous. CDR3 size: 13 residues. In germline, CDR1 is SGHKS, CDR2 YYEKEE (reference sequence). Trimming shortened V by 1 base and J by 12 bases, and 17 bases separated the two germline ends. Complete variable domain (other parts from reference TRBV5-5 and TRBJ2-7): DAGVTQSPTHLIKTRGQQVTLRCSPISGHKSVSWYQQVLGQGPQFIFQYYEKEERGRGNFPDRFSARQFPNYSSELNVNALLLGDSALYLCASSLHSPPNWYFGPGTRLTVT.